Shown below are 5 T cell receptor beta chains from a single sample sequenced in a study of cytomegalovirus exposure and HLA in healthy donors. PCR used 60 Vbeta primers and 13 Jbeta primers. The assay was immunoSEQ multiplex PCR, and TCRdb's table has in-frame clones only and misses some. This table has some 170,000 clones, around 85% appearing once. The sample taken for sequencing was PBMCs. These receptors all stem from a woman in her 30s in good health and CMV-seronegative.

The chain links TRBV2 to TRBJ2-2, with D unclear. This CDR3 region has 14 residues. CDR1 is SNHLY and CDR2 is FYNNEI in the germline V gene. V was trimmed by 6 bases and J by 5 bases, leaving 13 bases between them. The CDR3 protein is CASRPVTETGELFF. CDR3 bases: TGTGCCAGCAGGCCCGTGACGGAGACCGGGGAGCTGTTTTTT.

The genes are TRBV5-8 and TRBJ1-1; TRBD1 matches 7 bases. The CDR3 consists of 13 residues. The V gene's germline CDR1 is SGHTS and CDR2 YDEGEE. Losses at the gene ends were 4 bases for V and 10 bases for J; bases not matched to a gene: 10. The CDR3 DNA follows: TGTGCCAGCAGCGGTGACAGGGAATTGGCAGCTTTCTTT. It specifies CASSGDRELAAFF.

This CDR3 is CASSVGLLYEQYF. The DNA of the CDR3 is TGTGCCAGCAGCGTAGGACTTTTGTACGAGCAGTACTTC. The V gene is TRBV9, the J gene TRBJ2-5; no clear D. The J call may be mistaken, given a closer DNA end match to TRBJ2-7. Germline V gene lookup returns CDR1 SGDLS and CDR2 YYNGEE. The CDR3 consists of 13 residues.

The CDR3 DNA reads TGTGCCAGCAGTGAAGGTTGGACCCCGGGGGGCTACACCTTC. The encoded protein is CASSEGWTPGGYTF. J is TRBJ1-2 and V is TRBV6-1; D is unresolved. Trimming shortened V by 1 base and J by 8 bases, and 14 bases separated the two germline ends. Germline loops: CDR1 MNHNS, CDR2 SASEGT. CDR3 length: 14 amino acids.

V usage is TRBV27 and J usage is TRBJ1-1; TRBD1 agrees at 7 bases. The CDR3 has 15 amino acids. V was pared by 1 base and J by 4 bases, with 6 bases of the junction left unmatched. The V gene's germline CDR1 is MNHEY and CDR2 SMNVEV (reference sequence). CDR3 DNA sequence: TGTGCCAGCAGTTTATTAGACAGGGTGACCACTGAAGCTTTCTTT. Translated: CASSLLDRVTTEAFF.